These 17 T cell receptor beta chains were sequenced from one sample in a study of T cells in Graves' hyperthyroidism and ophthalmopathy. TCR beta CDR3 regions were amplified from RNA transcripts. First-round RT-PCR targeting the TCR CDR3 was performed with the HTBI primer set. Using its own MiXCR run on the multiplex PCR reads, TCRdb lists one record per CDR3 protein. The sample includes some 760,000 distinct CDR3 sequences, less than 15% seen only once; the top ten take roughly a tenth. Material for sequencing was blood. The receptor set was obtained from a young woman with Graves' hyperthyroidism.

A remark on this clonotype: A much larger clone differs from this one at a single base, so this may be a read error. This chain uses TRBV20-1 with TRBJ1-1; no reliable D call. The germline gives CDR1 DFQATT, CDR2 SNEGSKA (reference sequence). This CDR3 has 14 amino acids. The V end was cut by 2 bases, the J end by 7 bases, with 17 bases between. CDR3 in DNA: TGCAGTGCTAGACGCAACAGAGGAGTGATTGAAGCTTTCTTT. It specifies CSARRNRGVIEAFF.

In its sample, this clonotype was seen many times. The chain employs TRBV2 and TRBJ2-4; TRBD2 matches at 13 bases. This CDR3 region has 14 residues. CDR1 is SNHLY and CDR2 is FYNNEI in the germline V gene. The J segment lost 8 bases and the V segment lost 5 bases, leaving 3 bases of the junction unmatched. CDR3 in amino acids: CASSSGTSGDIQYF. The CDR3 nucleotides are TGTGCCAGCAGTTCCGGGACTAGCGGGGACATTCAGTACTTC.

The rearrangement joins TRBV19 to TRBJ2-2, with D unclear. Germline values: CDR1 LNHDA, CDR2 SQIVND (reference sequence). The CDR3 covers 12 residues. The V gene lost 2 bases and the J gene lost 8 bases, with 6 bases spanning the gap. The DNA for the CDR3 is TGTGCCAGTAGTATAATGAGGGGGGAGCTGTTTTTT. Amino acid sequence: CASSIMRGELFF.

This clonotype was seen ten or more times. The rearrangement joins TRBV20-1 to TRBJ1-1; D is possibly TRBD1 (6 bases). Trimming took 5 bases from V and 6 from J, leaving 10 bases between them. Germline CDR1 reads DFQATT; CDR2 reads SNEGSKA (reference sequence). CDR3 length equals 11 residues. This chain's CDR3 is CSAQQGAEAFF. The CDR3 DNA sequence: TGCAGTGCTCAACAGGGTGCTGAAGCTTTCTTT.

This clonotype was counted only a few times. The gene calls are TRBV5-6 and TRBJ2-7, with D possibly TRBD1 on 6 matching bases. V lost 0 bases and J lost 5, with 12 bases in between. CDR1 is SGHDT, CDR2 YYEEEE, per germline. CDR3 size: 14 residues. CDR3 DNA: TGTGCCAGCAGCTTGGAAGGGACACAGAACGAGCAGTACTTC. This codes for CASSLEGTQNEQYF.

This clonotype was counted only a few times. The rearrangement joins TRBV3-1 to TRBJ2-2, with 12 bases lining up with TRBD2. The germline CDR1 and CDR2 sequences are LGHDT and YNNKEL (reference sequence). The CDR3 extends over 17 amino acids. J was trimmed by 7 bases and V by 0 bases; bases with no gene match: 6. The CDR3 loop reads CASSQERTSGIDGELFF. In nucleotides, the CDR3 is TGTGCCAGCAGCCAAGAGAGGACTAGCGGGATTGACGGGGAGCTGTTTTTT.

This chain links TRBV15 with TRBJ1-4, with a tentative D call TRBD1 (5 bases). V lost 5 bases, J lost 3 bases, and 13 bases lay in between. Germline V gene data show CDR1 as LNHNV and CDR2 as YYDKDF (reference sequence). This CDR3 has 15 amino acids. The CDR3 sequence: CATSGSGTANEKLFF. The CDR3 DNA is TGTGCCACCAGCGGATCAGGGACGGCTAATGAAAAACTGTTTTTT.

Many counts were recorded for this clonotype. The chain uses TRBV27 and TRBJ1-2, with 7 bases that match TRBD1. This CDR3 is 14 amino acids long. Germline CDR1 MNHEY, CDR2 SMNVEV (reference sequence). Unmatched junction bases numbered 11, after V lost 5 bases and J lost 8 bases. CDR3 DNA: TGTGCCAGCAGTCCTGACAGGGCCGTTGGAGGCTACACCTTC. Amino acids: CASSPDRAVGGYTF.

The chain joins TRBV29-1 to TRBJ1-2; D is unresolved. Per germline, CDR1 SQVTM and CDR2 ANQGSEA. The CDR3 is made up of 14 amino acids. V was shortened by 1 base and J by 6 bases, with 15 bases between the two germline ends. The DNA of the CDR3 is TGCAGCGTTGAAGGGTTCAGGTTAATAGATGGCTACACCTTC. Translation gives CSVEGFRLIDGYTF.

This clonotype occurred a few times. For the CDR3, the DNA is TGTGCCAGCAGCGGAGCGGCACCCTACAATGAGCAGTTCTTC. Protein: CASSGAAPYNEQFF. This rearrangement joins TRBV11-2 to TRBJ2-1; D may be TRBD2 (5 bases). The CDR3 is 14 residues long. Looked up from germline, CDR1 is SGHAT and CDR2 is FQNNGV. V was shortened by 5 bases and J by 2 bases, with 10 bases between the two germline ends.

In its sample, this clonotype was seen many times. This sequence joins TRBV30 and TRBJ2-3, with D possibly TRBD2 on 6 matching bases. The CDR3 is 14 residues long. Germline V gives CDR1 GTSNPN, CDR2 SVGIG (reference sequence). V lost 4 bases and J 0 bases, leaving 11 bases between the germline ends. CDR3 coding DNA: TGTGCCTGGAACCTAGCGCAGAGCACAGATACGCAGTATTTT. Protein sequence: CAWNLAQSTDTQYF.

The sample holds many counts of this clonotype. The rearrangement uses TRBV7-9 and TRBJ2-5, with TRBD1 matching over 7 bases. V shed 4 bases, J shed 5 bases, and the junction held 7 bases outside the gene matches. This CDR3 is 14 amino acids long. Germline-derived CDR1 and CDR2 are SEHNR and FQNEAQ (reference sequence). CDR3 coding DNA: TGTGCCAGCAGCTCCGAGGGGGCACGGGAGACCCAGTACTTC. This sequence encodes CASSSEGARETQYF.

The table lists this clonotype with a few counts. The chain employs TRBV29-1 and TRBJ2-2; D call uncertain. Trimming removed 6 bases at V and 6 bases at J, with 14 bases between. Looked up from germline, CDR1 is SQVTM and CDR2 is ANQGSEA. CDR3 length: 13 residues. The CDR3 nucleotides are TGCAGCGTGAAGGAGAGGTCCGCCGGGGAGCTGTTTTTT. Amino acids: CSVKERSAGELFF.

The chain uses TRBV6-1 and TRBJ1-3; the D gene is possibly TRBD1 (6 bases). The CDR3 runs 14 residues. The V end lost 7 bases, the J end lost 3 bases, and 13 bases lay between the germline ends. CDR1 and CDR2 from the germline V gene are MNHNS and SASEGT. The CDR3 nucleotides are TGTGCCAGCAACAACGGGGGCTTTGGAAACACCATATATTTT. Protein: CASNNGGFGNTIYF.

J is TRBJ2-1 and V is TRBV19; unclear D gene. There are 14 residues in the CDR3. V lost 5 bases and J lost 0, with 8 bases in between. CDR1 is LNHDA and CDR2 is SQIVND in the germline V gene (reference sequence). The CDR3 DNA reads TGTGCCAGTAGTTCTGCGGTCTCCTACAATGAGCAGTTCTTC. Encoded protein: CASSSAVSYNEQFF. Variable domain in full (rest from reference TRBV19 and TRBJ2-1): DGGITQSPKYLFRKEGQNVTLSCEQNLNHDAMYWYRQDPGQGLRLIYYSQIVNDFQKGDIAEGYSVSREKKESFPLTVTSAQKNPTAFYLCASSSAVSYNEQFFGPGTRLTVL.

The DNA for the CDR3 is TGTGCCAGCTCACACAGGCAGATTTCCTACAATGAGCAGTTCTTC. Protein sequence: CASSHRQISYNEQFF. V gene TRBV18 combines with J gene TRBJ2-1, with D perhaps matching TRBD1 (5 bases). CDR3 size: 15 residues. Germline assignment: CDR1 KGHSH and CDR2 LQKENI. The germline V and J ends were trimmed by 4 bases and 1 base, with 11 bases remaining between them.

Concerning this clonotype itself: One base away lies a much larger clone, so this may be a sequencing read error. The genes are TRBV11-2 and TRBJ2-2, with D perhaps matching TRBD2 (5 bases). V lost 8 bases and J lost 5, with 21 bases in between. Germline CDR1 and CDR2: SGHAT and FQNNGV. The CDR3 is 16 amino acids. Here the CDR3 reads CASSSTWTERTGELFF. CDR3 DNA sequence: TGTGCCAGCTCAAGTACCTGGACTGAGCGTACCGGGGAGCTGTTTTTT.